This section outlines one TCR beta chain sequence together with its context. What antigen it recognizes has not been identified. Looking up the germline V gene (reference sequence) yields CDR1 DFQATT and CDR2 SNEGSKA. CDR3 length: 12 amino acids, cysteine to phenylalanine. No nucleotide data were recorded. From each donor, a roughly 2.5 ml peripheral blood sample was collected into PAXgene tubes and kept at -80 degrees C. Without T cell sorting, total RNA was isolated from whole blood using the PAXgene blood miRNA kit on an automated QIAcube. Peripheral blood from monozygotic twin pairs who were concordant or discordant for inflammatory bowel disease underwent deep TCRalpha and TCRbeta repertoire profiling using unique molecular barcoding. Smoking habits were recorded for all twin pairs, and each individual was classified as a current, former or never smoker. This sample was taken from a study of monozygotic twins with inflammatory bowel disease (dated by TCRdb to between 2018 and 2020). Broadly, across the study: In total, 28 monozygotic twin pairs made up the full study: 19 Danish pairs, all IBD-discordant, plus nine German pairs, of which four were IBD-concordant and five were IBD-discordant. Within discordant pairs, disease-associated traits were sought mainly by comparing IBD patients with their genetically identical healthy co-twins. Each individual had, on average, about 151 000 unique TCRalpha sequences and 181 000 unique TCRbeta sequences available for analysis.

Receptor amplification or capture employed 5' RACE. Each TCR library was prepared from about 3.5 ug of total RNA. For each sample, cDNA synthesis with SMARTScribe reverse transcriptase was split into eight separate reactions. Unique molecular identifiers containing a 6-nucleotide sample barcode were introduced through template switching during cDNA synthesis. Amplification of TCRalpha and TCRbeta cDNA involved two nested PCRs of roughly 17 and 9 cycles, and each PCR was followed by bead purification. Before amplification, the cDNA was both treated with uracil DNA-glycosylase and purified with the QIAquick PCR purification kit. The second PCR was the step at which Illumina TruSeq-compatible adapters and sample-specific barcodes were added. Library quality and concentration were checked on TapeStation and Qubit, and libraries were pooled at around 4.9 ng each. The pooled libraries were sequenced with 2 x 100 bp reads and custom sequencing primers on an Illumina HiSeq2500 single-index Rapid Run. Concerning the study's data processing: UMI-based consensus assembly with MiGEC version 1.2.6 was used to correct PCR and sequencing errors. V(D)J alignment, clonotype assembly and CDR3 extraction were performed with MiXCR version 2.1.1. Gene usage, clonotype sharing and MAIT/NKT TCR abundance were normalised by analysing the top 1000, 10 000 and 20 000 clonotypes per sample. Diversity was computed as the inverse Simpson index with the vegan R package after downsampling to 27 000 UMIs. Paired Mann-Whitney U tests were applied to discordant twin pairs, with Benjamini-Hochberg correction for multiple testing. TCRdb reprocessed the reads and provides one entry for every CDR3 protein sequence; no DNA is given. V and J calls and clone size were set by TCRdb, not the authors. The sample's records list 150,000 to 200,000 distinct CDR3 sequences. In total, the top ten clones hold about 7.4% of the sample.

Overall study results and their limits: The analysis was unable to tell apart different T cell subtypes. A decrease in TCRbeta repertoire diversity, as measured by inverse Simpson index, was observed in IBD patients compared with their healthy co-twins. The results gave no support for a single strong signal or clonotype linked to IBD. Background noise and inter-individual variability may have been introduced into the repertoires by the differing immunosuppressive treatments among patients. No difference in repertoire similarity was observed between concordant and discordant twins, possibly owing to limited statistical power. Compared with healthy twins, IBD patients had fewer clonotypes in common with other individuals, a difference most pronounced in patients showing signs of disease activity.

The sequence links TRBV20-1 to TRBJ1-2. The sequence was obtained from a human donor with ulcerative colitis or Crohn's disease, or a healthy co-twin of an affected twin (not recorded which). The material sequenced was blood. The CDR3 region: CSASDRSYGYTF.